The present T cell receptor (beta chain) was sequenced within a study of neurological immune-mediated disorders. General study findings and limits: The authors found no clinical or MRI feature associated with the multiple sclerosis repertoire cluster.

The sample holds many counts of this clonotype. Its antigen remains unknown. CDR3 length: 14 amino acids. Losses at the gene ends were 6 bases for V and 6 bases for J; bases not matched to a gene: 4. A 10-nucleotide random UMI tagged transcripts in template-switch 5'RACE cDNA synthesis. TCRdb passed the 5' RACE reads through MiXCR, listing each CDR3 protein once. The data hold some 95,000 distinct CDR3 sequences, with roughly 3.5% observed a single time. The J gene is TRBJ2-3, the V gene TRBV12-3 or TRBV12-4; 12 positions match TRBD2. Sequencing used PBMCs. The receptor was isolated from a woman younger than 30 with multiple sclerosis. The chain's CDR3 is CASSRLAGADTQYF. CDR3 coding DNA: TGTGCCAGCAGCCGACTAGCGGGAGCCGATACGCAGTATTTT.